What follows are 5 T cell receptor beta chains derived from one specimen sequenced in a study of identical twins. MiXCR was run by TCRdb on the 5' RACE reads, yielding one entry per CDR3 protein. The sample includes approximately 210,000 distinct CDR3 sequences, over 5.5% of them seen just once. The same sample was also studied in work on T cells expressing NK-cell markers.

Material: CD8+ T cells sorted from blood. The receptors originated from a young woman in good health.

The chain recombines TRBV9 with TRBJ1-1; tentatively, D is TRBD1 (6 bases). Germline CDR1 and CDR2: SGDLS and YYNGEE. The CDR3 spans 15 residues. Deletions cut 3 bases from V and 0 bases from J, with 12 bases between. The CDR3 spells CASSAATGLNTEAFF. CDR3 nucleotides: TGTGCCAGCAGCGCCGCGACAGGTTTGAACACTGAAGCTTTCTTT.

This clonotype occurred many times. This chain uses TRBV20-1 with TRBJ1-1; a weak D match, TRBD1 (5 bases). This CDR3 contains 12 residues. CDR1 is DFQATT, CDR2 SNEGSKA, per germline (reference sequence). The ends were cut back, 1 base at V and 3 bases at J, with 6 bases in the middle. CDR3 protein: CSARGGDTEAFF. DNA of the CDR3: TGCAGTGCTAGAGGGGGCGACACTGAAGCTTTCTTT.

This clonotype showed up just a few times. The chain couples TRBV6-2 or TRBV6-3 to TRBJ2-3; TRBD2 aligns across 11 bases. Germline CDR1 MNHEY, CDR2 SVGEGT. The CDR3 is made up of 15 amino acids. After removal of 6 bases from V and 7 bases from J, the junction contained 9 bases not matched to a gene. CDR3 coding DNA: TGTGCCAGCAGCCCACTGACTAGCGGGAATTATACGCAGTATTTT. Its protein is CASSPLTSGNYTQYF.

This CDR3 reads CASSATGQETQYF. CDR3 DNA sequence: TGTGCCAGCAGTGCGACAGGGCAAGAGACCCAGTACTTC. The chain employs TRBV25-1 and TRBJ2-5, with 7 bases that match TRBD1. Germline values: CDR1 MGHDK, CDR2 SYGVNS. V lost 4 bases to trimming and J lost 2 bases; unmatched junction nucleotides: 1. This CDR3 is built from 13 residues.

This clonotype has at least ten counts. CDR3 residues: CAISEAGLNEQFF. In DNA form, the CDR3 reads TGTGCCATCAGTGAAGCAGGGTTGAATGAGCAGTTCTTC. V gene TRBV10-3 combines with J gene TRBJ2-1; D may be TRBD1 (5 bases). Trimming pared 3 bases from V and 7 bases from J, leaving 10 bases between. CDR3 length equals 13 residues. Germline CDR1 and CDR2: ENHRY and SYGVKD.